A selection of T cell receptor beta chains follows, all from one sample in a study of T cell repertoires in cytomegalovirus infection. MiXCR, run by TCRdb on the reads, gives a single entry per CDR3 protein. The sample has fewer than 700,000 distinct CDR3 sequences, approximately 24% seen once. Sequenced input: CD8+ T cells from PBMCs. These receptors originate from a human donor in good health (CMV status not recorded). Some clones in this sample may be carry-over from other donors' samples. Both conserved end residues are part of each CDR3. D genes are given only for firm matches. Clone size is stated in some rows and not others, as once, few, many or a class when expanded.

v_call	cdr3_length	d_call	j_call	clone_size	cdr3_nt	cdr3_aa
TRBV15	19	TRBD2	TRBJ2-1	few	TGTGCCACCAGCAGACTGCCCCCACTAGCGGGGGACCCTGGGGATGAGCAGTTCTTC	CATSRLPPLAGDPGDEQFF
TRBV2	16	TRBD1	TRBJ2-1	few	TGTGCCAGCAGTGAGTGGGGGACAGGAAACTACAATGAGCAGTTCTTC	CASSEWGTGNYNEQFF
TRBV25-1	13	-	TRBJ1-2	many	TGTGCCAGCAGTGAATTCAAGGGGAGCGGCTACACCTTC	CASSEFKGSGYTF
TRBV12-3/TRBV12-4	16	TRBD1	TRBJ2-1	-	TGTGCCAGCAGTTTTCCCTTCCAGGGGGCTCCCAATGAGCAGTTCTTC	CASSFPFQGAPNEQFF
TRBV6-2/TRBV6-3	14	-	TRBJ1-1	-	TGTGCCAGCACCACTTTCGGGACGGGGACTGAAGCTTTCTTT	CASTTFGTGTEAFF
TRBV12-3/TRBV12-4	16	-	TRBJ2-2	-	TGTGCCAGCAGTTTAGTCCGGGGGTTTAGCACCGGGGAGCTGTTTTTT	CASSLVRGFSTGELFF
TRBV28	14	TRBD1	TRBJ2-2	-	TGTGCCAGCAGTTTGACAGGGGGTGGCGGGGAGCTGTTTTTT	CASSLTGGGGELFF
TRBV6-6	16	-	TRBJ2-2	-	TGTGCCAGCAGTTACCTTGTAACTAGGCGCACCGGGGAGCTGTTTTTT	CASSYLVTRRTGELFF
TRBV6-6	14	TRBD2	TRBJ2-5	many	TGTGCCAGCAGGGGAGCGGGGGGGCTGGAGACCCAGTACTTC	CASRGAGGLETQYF
TRBV2	16	TRBD1	TRBJ1-1	few	TGTGCCAGCATGTTGGGGACAGGGGCCCCGAACACTGAAGCTTTCTTT	CASMLGTGAPNTEAFF
TRBV27	13	TRBD1	TRBJ1-2	-	TGTGCCAGCAGCTTCGACAGGGCAGACGGCTACACCTTC	CASSFDRADGYTF
TRBV12-3/TRBV12-4	18	TRBD2	TRBJ2-1	few	TGTGCCAGCAGCGGGCTAGCGGGGGGGATTCGCTCCTACAATGAGCAGTTCTTC	CASSGLAGGIRSYNEQFF
TRBV14	13	-	TRBJ2-3	many	TGTGCCAGCAGCCTCGAACAGACAGATACGCAGTATTTT	CASSLEQTDTQYF
TRBV13	14	TRBD1	TRBJ1-1	few	TGTGCCAGCAGCTTTGGCAGGGGGACCACTGAAGCTTTCTTT	CASSFGRGTTEAFF
TRBV2	15	-	TRBJ2-7	few	TGTGCCAGCAGGCCCTTCCCGGAGGGGTCCTACGAGCAGTACTTC	CASRPFPEGSYEQYF
TRBV28	16	-	TRBJ2-1	many	TGTGCCAGCAGTTTAGGGGTCAGCTTTTCCTACAATGAGCAGTTCTTC	CASSLGVSFSYNEQFF
TRBV13	14	TRBD1	TRBJ1-1	-	TGTGCCAGCAGCACCAGGACAGGGATTTCCCAAGCTTTCTTT	CASSTRTGISQAFF
TRBV12-3/TRBV12-4	14	-	TRBJ1-5	-	TGTGCCAGCAGTCAGGGGACGGGCAATCAGCCCCAGCATTTT	CASSQGTGNQPQHF
TRBV13	16	TRBD1	TRBJ1-5	-	TGTGCCAGCAGCGAACAGGGGACGGGGGGGGATCAGCCCCAGCATTTT	CASSEQGTGGDQPQHF
TRBV28	18	TRBD1	TRBJ2-3	-	TGTGCCAGCAGTTTCTCCCCCCAAGAGACAGGGGAGCCAGATACGCAGTATTTT	CASSFSPQETGEPDTQYF
TRBV23-1	10	-	TRBJ1-1	few	TGCGCCAGTTGGCTCACTGAAGCTTTCTTT	CASWLTEAFF
TRBV4-3	16	-	TRBJ2-3	once	TGCGCCAGCAGCCAAGAGGGTCAGCGGCGCATGGGTACGCAGTATTTT	CASSQEGQRRMGTQYF
TRBV6-6	15	-	TRBJ1-6	-	TGTGCCAGCAGTTACTCGGTCTGGGGCTTATCACCCCTCCACTTT	CASSYSVWGLSPLHF
TRBV28	13	TRBD2	TRBJ2-1	-	TGTGCCAGCAGTGGGGGACTAGCTTCCCTCCAGTTCTTC	CASSGGLASLQFF
TRBV6-2/TRBV6-3	13	-	TRBJ2-3	-	TGTGCCAGCAGTTACTTCCCATCAGATACGCAGTATTTT	CASSYFPSDTQYF
TRBV13	14	-	TRBJ1-1	-	TGTGCCAGCAGCTCCCGGACAGCGAGAACTGAAGCTTTCTTT	CASSSRTARTEAFF